This TCR beta chain came from a study of shared clonotypes between healthy human individuals. The study, taken as a whole, reports: Estimated richness was generally greater in naive than memory subsets.

Between the trimmed V and J ends, which lost 5 bases and 2 bases, there was a span of 19 bases. In germline, CDR1 is SGHNT, CDR2 YYREEE (reference sequence). There are 17 residues in the CDR3. Points on this clone: Antigen specificity is unknown.

The method was immunoSEQ multiplex PCR; TCRdb's version includes in-frame clones alone and lacks a portion of them. Altogether over 950,000 clones are present, approximately 80% being singletons, with the ten largest covering about 0.94%. The sequence was collected from a man aged 18 to 29 in good health. Some clones in this sample may be carry-over from other donors' samples. The material sequenced was memory CD4+ T cells from PBMCs. The subset was: CD45RA-negative fraction. The chain employs TRBV5-4 and TRBJ1-4; possible D gene TRBD1, 5 bases. The CDR3 sequence is CASSPGGWRSTNEKLFF. The CDR3 nucleotides read TGTGCCAGCAGTCCCGGGGGGTGGCGGTCGACTAATGAAAAACTGTTTTTT.